This T cell receptor (beta chain) was sequenced in a study of blood T cell repertoires in COVID-19 (TCRdb year 2020). As for the study more broadly: Samples covering the acute and convalescent phases of COVID-19 were provided by collaborators in the United States, Italy and Spain. The samples were drawn from the first 160 participants of the ongoing ImmuneRACE study and from 1,254 subjects provided by 6 global collaborators. Where available, HLA class I and class II types were obtained from metadata supplied by the sample provider rather than from assay-based typing. Deeply sampled blood TCRbeta repertoires from subjects exposed to, actively infected with, or recovered from COVID-19 were included in the dataset. Sample metadata almost always included a de-identified subject ID, COVID-19 status, age in years and sex. The repertoires were made available in a free public database intended to serve as a resource for research on the immune response to SARS-CoV-2. The prospective study material was composed of cDNA or gDNA derived from T cells, B-cell-depleted T cells, or PBMCs.

The research as a whole found: The quantity of clinical and demographic metadata differed by source and by participant and was supplied without curation.

Collaborating institutions collected whole blood in K2EDTA tubes following their own protocols. Collaborator samples were shipped for TCRbeta analysis as frozen whole blood, isolated PBMCs, or DNA extracted from either sample type. About this clone: The specificity of this receptor is unknown. No quality values exist for individual bases; no much larger clone is one base distant.

Taken from cysteine to phenylalanine, the CDR3 has 14 residues. This entry keeps only the CDR3 DNA: 42 bases, framed from base 1. The junction shows trimming of 4 bases on V and 5 bases on J, and the gene matches do not reach 2 bases of it. CDR1 MDHEN and CDR2 SYDVKM are derived from the germline V gene. TCRbeta CDR3 regions were amplified from genomic DNA by means of the immunoSEQ Assay, a bias-controlled multiplex PCR. Per the source publication's procedure: Nucleated cell counts per sample were estimated from amplification of reference gene primers within the assay. To quantify the absolute abundance of each unique TCRbeta CDR3 rearrangement, sequence reads were collapsed and filtered. For each sample, productive Simpson clonality was calculated by taking the square root of Simpson's diversity index across productive rearrangements. Entries here come from immuneACCESS through TCRdb and include only in-frame sequences with V and J called. Some clones fail to appear in such tables; in the studies checked, an unresolved V gene covers under half of the shortfall, and the cause of the remainder is unknown. V, J and clone size reflect that table, while D and trimming were determined from the DNA. This sample gives roughly 200,000 clones in total; 90% of them show up just once. 0.62% of the sample lies in the top ten.

The rearranged segments are TRBV28 and TRBJ1-4; 9 middle bases align to TRBD1. The sequence was collected from a man aged 45-65 years with acute or convalescent COVID-19. Sequenced: peripheral blood. The CDR3 here reads CASSYRGPNEKLFF. The sequence in DNA is TGTGCCAGCAGTTACAGGGGGCCGAATGAAAAACTGTTTTTT.